The TCR beta chain under discussion was sequenced for a study of blood T cells in healthy people across ages. Notes on the study in general: Aged donors had fewer naive CD4+ cells and lower diversity than long-lived donors.

The CDR3 consists of 17 residues. Trimming took 0 bases from V and 2 from J; bases not matched to a gene: 7. Germline values: CDR1 ENHRY, CDR2 SYGVKD. Notes on this clonotype: No antigen is known for it.

RNA extraction gave at least 5.5 micrograms of total RNA per sample. Primed by a sample-barcoded 5' primer and a J-beta primer mix, a second PCR proceeded for 7 to 11 cycles. The authors tagged each cDNA molecule using a template-switch adaptor with 12 random nucleotides. TCRdb re-analysed the 5' RACE reads in MiXCR, keeping a single row per CDR3 protein. The data contain approximately 800,000 distinct CDR3 sequences, about 59% of them singletons. Sequencing used blood. This sequence joins TRBV10-3 and TRBJ2-3; 8 bases align to TRBD2. The receptor was derived from a man aged 30 to 39 in good health. The DNA of the CDR3 is TGTGCCATCAGTGAGTCGAACGGCGGGGGGATCACAGATACGCAGTATTTT. Encoded protein: CAISESNGGGITDTQYF.